These 16 T cell receptor beta chains share one sample of origin, sequenced in a study of Graves' ophthalmopathy and Graves' hyperthyroidism. Amplified TCR beta CDR3 regions were obtained using RNA transcripts as template. Second-round multiplex PCR came after first-round RT-PCR with HTBI primers. One entry per CDR3 protein, called by TCRdb with MiXCR from the multiplex PCR reads. Of some 350,000 distinct CDR3 sequences in the sample, about 18% were seen once. Sample: peripheral blood. These receptors originate from an adult woman with stable Graves' hyperthyroidism.

The sample holds many counts of this clonotype. The chain uses TRBV27 and TRBJ1-1; TRBD1 matches 7 bases. Germline V lookup: CDR1 MNHEY, CDR2 SMNVEV (reference sequence). This CDR3 region has 14 residues. With 4 bases clipped from V and 3 bases from J, the junction kept 5 bases outside the gene matches. DNA of the CDR3: TGTGCCAGCAGTTGGACAGGAGGGGACACTGAAGCTTTCTTT. It is translated as CASSWTGGDTEAFF.

This clonotype showed up many times. The V gene is TRBV6-2 or TRBV6-3, the J gene TRBJ2-7; 10 bases agree with TRBD2. Looked up from germline, CDR1 is MNHEY and CDR2 is SVGEGT. CDR3 length: 11 amino acids. CDR3: CASSYGLAVVV. Here the CDR3 DNA reads TGTGCCAGCAGTTACGGACTAGCGGTAGTAGTC.

As concerns this clonotype: Germline is not matched at one junction end, which may reflect a read error. This chain links TRBV2 with TRBJ2-4; D might be TRBD1 (6 bases). There are 17 residues in the CDR3. The germline V gene has CDR1 SNHLY and CDR2 FYNNEI. CDR3 loop: CASNLLLGRRDKNIKYF. The CDR3 region has the DNA TGTGCCAGCAATCTCTTACTAGGACGAAGGGACAAAAACATTAAGTACTTC.

This clonotype was detected many times. The chain is built from TRBV4-1 and TRBJ1-5; D unresolved. Germline values: CDR1 MGHRA, CDR2 YSYEKL. This CDR3 has 16 amino acids. Trimming removed 0 bases from V and 0 bases from J, with 9 bases in between. This CDR3 reads CASSQERVYSNQPQHF. The CDR3 DNA follows: TGCGCCAGCAGCCAAGAGAGAGTATATAGCAATCAGCCCCAGCATTTT.

Many counts were recorded for this clonotype. The chain recombines TRBV6-5 with TRBJ2-7; TRBD1 aligns across 7 bases. Germline V gene data show CDR1 as MNHEY and CDR2 as SVGAGI. With V trimmed by 8 bases and J by 6 bases, 10 bases remained unmatched. The CDR3 has 13 residues. CDR3 nucleotides: TGTGCCAGCCGACAGGGCCTCCTCGTCGAGCAGTACTTC. Protein sequence: CASRQGLLVEQYF.

This clonotype was recorded at least ten times. The rearrangement links TRBV12-3 or TRBV12-4 to TRBJ1-1; no clear D gene. V was pared by 7 bases and J by 4 bases, with 19 bases between. The CDR3 totals 15 residues. DNA for the CDR3: TGTGCCAGCAATTCCGGGGTTAGTTGGAGCACTGAAGCTTTCTTT. This gives the protein CASNSGVSWSTEAFF.

In its sample, this clonotype was seen a few times. One end of the junction fails to match germline, which may point to a read error. This chain uses TRBV5-1 with TRBJ1-2; a weak D match, TRBD1 (5 bases). Germline V CDR1 and CDR2: SGHRS, YFSETQ. The CDR3 runs to 16 residues. As DNA, the CDR3 is TGCGCCAGCAGCTTGGTTGGTGAGGGTCCAGGGCTTGGCCACACCTTC. Translating it yields CASSLVGEGPGLGHTF.

In its sample, this clonotype was seen many times. The gene calls are TRBV4-1 and TRBJ1-5; the D is unclear. This CDR3 comprises 16 residues. Germline CDR1 MGHRA, CDR2 YSYEKL. The germline V and J ends were trimmed by 2 bases and 0 bases, with 11 bases remaining between them. The CDR3 is CASSQNAGNSNQPQHF. CDR3 coding DNA: TGCGCCAGCAGCCAAAATGCGGGAAATAGCAATCAGCCCCAGCATTTT.

Comment on this clonotype: The CDR3 ends on some other residue instead of the conserved phenylalanine or tryptophan, so this is likely a read error. The J gene is TRBJ2-2, the V gene TRBV5-1, with D possibly being TRBD2 (6 bases). In germline, CDR1 is SGHRS, CDR2 YFSETQ. Trimming stripped 1 base from V and 4 bases from J, with 8 bases between. The CDR3 has 14 residues. DNA of the CDR3: TGCGCCAGCAGCTTGTCGGAGGGCACCGGGGAGCTGTTTGTT. Translating it yields CASSLSEGTGELFV.

The chain has TRBV12-3 or TRBV12-4 and TRBJ2-5; tentatively, D is TRBD1 (6 bases). Trimming took 7 bases from V and 1 from J, leaving 13 bases between them. The CDR3 runs 14 residues. CDR3 in amino acids: CASTLGALQETQYF. Written as DNA, the CDR3 is TGTGCCAGCACCCTGGGGGCCCTCCAAGAGACCCAGTACTTC.

This sequence joins TRBV5-1 and TRBJ2-5; 7 bases are shared with TRBD1. The junction had 9 bases not matched to a gene; V was cut back by 3 bases and J by 1 base. The CDR3 is 16 amino acids. CDR1 is SGHRS and CDR2 is YFSETQ in the germline V gene. The CDR3 spells CASSSGTASTQETQYF. The CDR3 bases are TGCGCCAGCAGCTCCGGGACAGCTTCCACCCAAGAGACCCAGTACTTC.

This clonotype was picked up many times. V usage is TRBV2 and J usage is TRBJ2-7; 13 bases line up with TRBD2. The CDR3 sequence is 17 residues long. J gave up 2 bases and V 8 bases, and 12 bases lay outside the gene matches. Germline V gene sequence: CDR1 SNHLY, CDR2 FYNNEI. CDR3 nucleotide sequence: TGTGCCAGCGGAAGAAGTACTAGCGGGGGGGGAGCCTACGAGCAGTACTTC. Its protein is CASGRSTSGGGAYEQYF.

This clonotype was picked up many times. The genes are TRBV3-1 and TRBJ2-7; a weak D match, TRBD1 (5 bases). Trimming removed 1 base from V and 5 bases from J, with 12 bases in between. Germline lookup yields CDR1 LGHDT and CDR2 YNNKEL (reference sequence). The CDR3 consists of 14 residues. CDR3 in DNA: TGTGCCAGCAGCCAAGTGGGCCAGGGAAACGAGCAGTACTTC. The encoded protein is CASSQVGQGNEQYF.

The table lists this clonotype with many counts. V and J are TRBV6-2 or TRBV6-3 and TRBJ1-6, with 9 nucleotides matching TRBD1. Looked up from germline, CDR1 is MNHEY and CDR2 is SVGEGT. The CDR3 length is 18 residues. V was clipped by 2 bases and J by 9 bases; unmatched bases: 14. Here the CDR3 DNA reads TGTGCCAGCAGTTACAACCAAGGGACAGGGAGACGAGGTTCACCCCTCCACTTT. Protein sequence: CASSYNQGTGRRGSPLHF.

This clonotype was observed at least ten times. V usage is TRBV20-1 and J usage is TRBJ2-2; 12 bases are shared with TRBD2. Germline V gene data show CDR1 as DFQATT and CDR2 as SNEGSKA (reference sequence). The CDR3 spans 19 residues. Trimming removed 2 bases from V and 4 bases from J; junction bases left unmatched: 14. CDR3 residues: CSARTTSGSPLTVTGELFF. CDR3 sequence (DNA): TGCAGTGCTAGAACGACTAGCGGGAGTCCTCTTACGGTCACCGGGGAGCTGTTTTTT.

About this clonotype itself: A much larger clone differs by one base, so this may be a read error. The V call is TRBV5-1, the J call TRBJ1-2, with 8 nucleotides matching TRBD1. The CDR3 covers 13 residues. Germline loops: CDR1 SGHRS, CDR2 YFSETQ. CDR3 sequence reads: CASSLAGWLGQGF. The CDR3 DNA sequence: TGCGCCAGCAGCTTGGCCGGGTGGTTAGGACAGGGCTTC.